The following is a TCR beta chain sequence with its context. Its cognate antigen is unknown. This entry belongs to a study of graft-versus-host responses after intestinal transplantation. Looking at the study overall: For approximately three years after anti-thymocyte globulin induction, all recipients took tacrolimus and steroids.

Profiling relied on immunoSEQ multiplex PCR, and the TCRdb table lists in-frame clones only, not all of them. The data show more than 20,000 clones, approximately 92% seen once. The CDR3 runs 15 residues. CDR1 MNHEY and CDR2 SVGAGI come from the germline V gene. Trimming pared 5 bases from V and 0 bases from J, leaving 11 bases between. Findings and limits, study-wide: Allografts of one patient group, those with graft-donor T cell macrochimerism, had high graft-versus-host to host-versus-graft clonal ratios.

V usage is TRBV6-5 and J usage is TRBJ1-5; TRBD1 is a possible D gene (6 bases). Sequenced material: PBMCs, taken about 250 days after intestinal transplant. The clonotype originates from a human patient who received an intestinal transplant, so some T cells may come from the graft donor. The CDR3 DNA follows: TGTGCCAGCAGTGTGACAGGTTATAGCAATCAGCCCCAGCATTTT. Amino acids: CASSVTGYSNQPQHF.